The TCR beta chain under discussion was sequenced for a study of blood T cell repertoires in COVID-19. Measured with immunoSEQ multiplex PCR; TCRdb has only the in-frame clones, and not every one. The sample includes about 92,000 clones, around 67% of them seen just once. This clone showed up just a few times. The CDR3 totals 13 residues. V was trimmed by 7 bases and J by 4 bases, leaving 13 bases between them. The germline gives CDR1 MNHEY, CDR2 SVGAGI. The receptor was derived from a woman aged 60-75 years in a cohort sampled during active or convalescent COVID-19. The sequencing sample was made of peripheral blood. The V call is TRBV6-5, the J call TRBJ1-2, with a weak D call TRBD1 (5 bases). The DNA for the CDR3 is TGTGCCAGCAAGACTCAGGGCCTCTATGGCTACACCTTC. Its protein product is CASKTQGLYGYTF.